Sequencing of this TCR beta chain was carried out in a study of beta chain features in type 1 diabetes. Study context: Taken together, all samples contributed approximately 110 million examined sorted cells. Findings of the study overall: Compared to healthy donors, patients appeared to have naive, central memory and Treg TCRB repertoires that were more alike.

Sorting based on CD45RO/CCR7/CD25/CD127/CD95/CD27 separated CD4+ naive, central memory, regulatory and stem cell-like memory cells. As concerns this clone: Its antigen is undetermined.

Germline values: CDR1 GTSNPN, CDR2 SVGIG (reference sequence). V was pared by 0 bases and J by 4 bases, with 7 bases between. The CDR3 sequence is 13 residues long. Expressed TCRB transcripts were sequenced because the isolated RNA had all been reverse transcribed beforehand. The study sequenced naive, central memory and regulatory T cell samples to an average of about 4 million reads. The repertoire was sequenced with immunoSEQ multiplex PCR; TCRdb's copy has only in-frame clones and lacks some. The sample records 450,000 to 550,000 clones, roughly 31% being singletons. The sample was naive CD4+ T cells from blood. The clonotype comes from a man younger than 35 in good health. The rearrangement links TRBV30 to TRBJ1-5; D is unclear. The CDR3, as DNA: TGTGCCTGGAGTGTAAAGCCGAATCAGCCCCAGCATTTT. It specifies CAWSVKPNQPQHF.